This T cell receptor (beta chain) came from a study of identical twins. This clonotype was seen more than once but under ten times. V lost 3 bases and J lost 4, with 9 bases in between. The CDR3 totals 13 residues. Germline V gene sequence: CDR1 LGHDT, CDR2 YNNKEL (reference sequence). In TCRdb, the 5' RACE reads were re-called with MiXCR into one record per CDR3 protein. This table has around 1.7 million distinct CDR3 sequences, around 29% appearing once. Healthy Caucasian donors formed the entire cohort. Sequenced input: cord blood. The sequence came from a newborn girl in good health. V usage is TRBV3-1 and J usage is TRBJ1-2, with unresolved D. In nucleotides, the CDR3 is TGTGCCAGCAGCCAGTCTCCTTTCTATGGCTACACCTTC. It translates to CASSQSPFYGYTF.